One T cell receptor (beta chain) is described in this entry. Those who served as multiple sclerosis controls were treatment-naive patients with stable or active relapsing-remitting disease. Negative isolation was used for CD8+ and CD4+ T cells, and FACS enrichment was applied to TEMRA cells. The data derive from a study of CD8 T cells in Susac syndrome. RNA, at roughly 0.5 to 1 ug, was reverse transcribed with random hexamers. By means of immunoSEQ multiplex PCR, TCR beta CDR3 spanning 54 Vbeta and 13 Jbeta underwent amplification. One entry per CDR3 protein results from TCRdb running MiXCR on the immunoSEQ multiplex PCR reads. Among some 120,000 distinct CDR3 sequences listed, around 94% were seen once. Germline V gene sequence: CDR1 MNHEY, CDR2 SVGAGI. CDR3 length: 13 residues. V shed 0 bases and J shed 7 bases, with 7 bases lying between them.

The TCR comes from a human donor with multiple sclerosis. The sequenced sample consisted of CD4+ T cells from PBMCs. The chain employs TRBV6-5 and TRBJ2-1, with no clear D. CDR3 sequence (DNA): TGTGCCAGCAGTTACTCGATTGTAAATGAGCAGTTCTTC. This translates into CASSYSIVNEQFF.